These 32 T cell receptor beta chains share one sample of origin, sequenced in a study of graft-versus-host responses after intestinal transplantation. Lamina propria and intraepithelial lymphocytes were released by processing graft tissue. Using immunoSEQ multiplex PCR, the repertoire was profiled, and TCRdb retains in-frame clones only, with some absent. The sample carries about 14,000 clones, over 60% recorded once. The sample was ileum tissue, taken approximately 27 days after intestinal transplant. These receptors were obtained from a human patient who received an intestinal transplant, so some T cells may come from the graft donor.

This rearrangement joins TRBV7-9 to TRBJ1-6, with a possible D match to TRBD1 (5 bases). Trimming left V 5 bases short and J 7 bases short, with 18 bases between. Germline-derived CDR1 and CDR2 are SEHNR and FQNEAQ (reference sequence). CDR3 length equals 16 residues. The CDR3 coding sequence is TGTGCCAGCAGCCCTACCCCGGGCGGGGGAAATTCACCCCTCCACTTT. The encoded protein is CASSPTPGGGNSPLHF.

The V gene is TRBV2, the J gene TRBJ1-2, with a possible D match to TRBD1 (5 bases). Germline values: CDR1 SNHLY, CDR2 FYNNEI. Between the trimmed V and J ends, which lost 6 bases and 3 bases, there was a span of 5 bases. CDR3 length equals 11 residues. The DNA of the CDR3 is TGTGCCAGCAGGGGGCACTATGGCTACACCTTC. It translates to CASRGHYGYTF. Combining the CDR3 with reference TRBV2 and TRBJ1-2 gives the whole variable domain EPEVTQTPSHQVTQMGQEVILRCVPISNHLYFYWYRQILGQKVEFLVSFYNNEISEKSEIFDDQFSVERPDGSNFTLKIRSTKLEDSAMYFCASRGHYGYTFGSGTRLTVV.

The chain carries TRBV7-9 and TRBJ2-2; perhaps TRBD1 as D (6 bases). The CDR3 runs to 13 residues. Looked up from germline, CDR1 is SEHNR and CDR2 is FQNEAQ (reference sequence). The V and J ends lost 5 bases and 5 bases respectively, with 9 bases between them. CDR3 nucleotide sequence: TGTGCCAGCAGCCCAGGGACAACCGGGGAGCTGTTTTTT. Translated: CASSPGTTGELFF.

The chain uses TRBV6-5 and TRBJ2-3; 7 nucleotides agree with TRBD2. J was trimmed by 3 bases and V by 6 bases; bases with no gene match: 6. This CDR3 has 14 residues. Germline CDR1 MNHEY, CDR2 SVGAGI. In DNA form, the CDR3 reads TGTGCCAGCAGACTGCGGCGGGGGACAGATACGCAGTATTTT. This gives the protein CASRLRRGTDTQYF.

The CDR3 nucleotides read TGTGCCAGCAGCGGGGGGGACAGGGGGGAGACCCAGTACTTC. Its protein product is CASSGGDRGETQYF. The V gene is TRBV5-4, the J gene TRBJ2-5; 11 bases are a match to TRBD1. The J segment lost 5 bases and the V segment lost 4 bases, leaving 4 bases of the junction unmatched. CDR3 length equals 14 residues. CDR1 SGHNT and CDR2 YYREEE come from the germline V gene (reference sequence).

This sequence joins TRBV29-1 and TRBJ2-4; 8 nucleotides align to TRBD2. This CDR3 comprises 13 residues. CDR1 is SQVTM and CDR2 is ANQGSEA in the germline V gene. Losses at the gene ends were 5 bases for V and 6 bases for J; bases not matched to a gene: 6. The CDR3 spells CSVRLSGVNIQYF. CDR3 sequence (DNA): TGCAGCGTTCGCCTTAGCGGGGTAAACATTCAGTACTTC.

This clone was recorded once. As DNA, the CDR3 is TGTGCCAGCGGAAGGGACAGGGGCTATGGCTACACCTTC. Protein product: CASGRDRGYGYTF. This chain links TRBV28 with TRBJ1-2; 10 bases are a match to TRBD1. The ends lost 8 bases at V and 4 bases at J; junction bases unmatched: 4. CDR3 length: 13 residues. Germline lookup yields CDR1 MDHEN and CDR2 SYDVKM.

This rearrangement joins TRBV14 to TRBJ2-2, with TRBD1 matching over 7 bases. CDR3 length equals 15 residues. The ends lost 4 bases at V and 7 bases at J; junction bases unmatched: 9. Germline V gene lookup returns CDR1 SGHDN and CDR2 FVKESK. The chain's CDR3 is CASSPWDSFIGELFF. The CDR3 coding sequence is TGTGCCAGCAGCCCGTGGGACAGCTTTATCGGGGAGCTGTTTTTT.

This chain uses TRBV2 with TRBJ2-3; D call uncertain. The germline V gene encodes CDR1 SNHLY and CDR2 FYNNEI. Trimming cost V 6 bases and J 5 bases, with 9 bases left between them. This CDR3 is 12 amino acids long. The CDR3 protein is CASSQERDTQYF. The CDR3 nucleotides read TGTGCCAGCAGCCAGGAAAGAGATACGCAGTATTTT.

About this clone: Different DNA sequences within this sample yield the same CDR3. The CDR3 DNA sequence: TGTGCCAGCTCACCAAGACAGAACACCGGGGAGCTGTTTTTT. This sequence encodes CASSPRQNTGELFF. J is TRBJ2-2 and V is TRBV18; D uncertain. V gave up 2 bases and J gave up 1 base, with 5 bases separating them. Germline CDR1 KGHSH, CDR2 LQKENI. The length of the CDR3 is 14 residues. The whole variable domain, filled in from reference TRBV18 and TRBJ2-2, reads NAGVMQNPRHLVRRRGQEARLRCSPMKGHSHVYWYRQLPEEGLKFMVYLQKENIIDESGMPKERFSAEFPKEGPSILRIQQVVRGDSAAYFCASSPRQNTGELFFGEGSRLTVL.

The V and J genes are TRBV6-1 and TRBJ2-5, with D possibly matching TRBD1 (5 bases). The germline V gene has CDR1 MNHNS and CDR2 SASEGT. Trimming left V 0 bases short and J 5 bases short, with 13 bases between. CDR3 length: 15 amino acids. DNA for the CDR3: TGTGCCAGCAGTGAAGCAGCAGGGCACCGTGAGACCCAGTACTTC. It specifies CASSEAAGHRETQYF.

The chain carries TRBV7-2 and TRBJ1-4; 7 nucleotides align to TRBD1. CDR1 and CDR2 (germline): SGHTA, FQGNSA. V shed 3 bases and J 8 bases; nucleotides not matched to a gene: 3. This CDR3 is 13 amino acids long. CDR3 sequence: CASSFRGEEKLFF. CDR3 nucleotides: TGTGCCAGCAGCTTCAGGGGGGAAGAAAAACTGTTTTTT.

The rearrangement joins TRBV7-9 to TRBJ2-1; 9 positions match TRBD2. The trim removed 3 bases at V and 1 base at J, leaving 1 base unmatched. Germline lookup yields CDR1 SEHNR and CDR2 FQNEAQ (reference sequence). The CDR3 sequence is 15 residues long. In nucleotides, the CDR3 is TGTGCCAGCAGCTTGCTAGCGGGGTCCTACAATGAGCAGTTCTTC. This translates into CASSLLAGSYNEQFF.

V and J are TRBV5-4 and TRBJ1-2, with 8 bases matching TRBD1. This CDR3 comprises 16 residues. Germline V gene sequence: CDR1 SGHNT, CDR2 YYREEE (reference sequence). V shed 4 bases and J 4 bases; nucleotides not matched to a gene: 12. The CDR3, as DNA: TGTGCCAGCAGCGGAGCTTCGGACAGGGCTTCCTATGGCTACACCTTC. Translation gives CASSGASDRASYGYTF.

The CDR3 reads CASSQGFGLRGTGELFF. The CDR3 DNA reads TGTGCCAGCAGCCAAGGATTCGGCCTCAGGGGAACCGGGGAGCTGTTTTTT. The V call is TRBV4-2, the J call TRBJ2-2; tentatively, D is TRBD1 (6 bases). The CDR3 sequence is 17 residues long. The V and J ends lost 1 base and 5 bases respectively, with 17 bases between them. The germline CDR1 and CDR2 sequences are LGHNA and YNFKEQ.

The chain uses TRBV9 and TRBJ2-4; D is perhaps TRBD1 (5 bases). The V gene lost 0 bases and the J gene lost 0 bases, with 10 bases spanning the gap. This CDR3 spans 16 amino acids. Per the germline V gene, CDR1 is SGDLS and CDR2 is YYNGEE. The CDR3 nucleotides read TGTGCCAGCAGCGTAGAAGGCCAGGGAGCCAAAAACATTCAGTACTTC. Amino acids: CASSVEGQGAKNIQYF.

The CDR3 DNA reads TGTGCCACGGGACTAGCGGGGAGCACCGGGGAGCTGTTTTTT. Encoded protein: CATGLAGSTGELFF. The chain has TRBV10-3 and TRBJ2-2; TRBD2 agrees at 13 bases. V shed 10 bases, J shed 4 bases, and the junction held 3 bases outside the gene matches. CDR3 length: 14 amino acids. Germline CDR1 and CDR2: ENHRY and SYGVKD.

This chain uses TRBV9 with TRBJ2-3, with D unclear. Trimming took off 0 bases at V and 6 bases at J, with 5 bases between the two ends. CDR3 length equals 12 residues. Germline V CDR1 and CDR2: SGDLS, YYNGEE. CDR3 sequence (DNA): TGTGCCAGCAGCGTAGGCAGGGATACGCAGTATTTT. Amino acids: CASSVGRDTQYF.

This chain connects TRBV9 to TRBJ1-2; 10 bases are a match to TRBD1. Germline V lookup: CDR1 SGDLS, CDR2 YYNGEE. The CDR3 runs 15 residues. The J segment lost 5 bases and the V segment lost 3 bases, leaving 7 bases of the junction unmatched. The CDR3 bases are TGTGCCAGCAGCGAAGCCGGGACAGGGGTATATGGCTACACCTTC. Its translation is CASSEAGTGVYGYTF.

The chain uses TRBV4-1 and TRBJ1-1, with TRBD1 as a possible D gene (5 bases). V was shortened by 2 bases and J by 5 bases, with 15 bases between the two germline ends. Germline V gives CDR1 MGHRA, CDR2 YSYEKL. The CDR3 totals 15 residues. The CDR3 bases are TGCGCCAGCAGCCAAACGGGCAGGGCGGGGACTGAAGCTTTCTTT. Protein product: CASSQTGRAGTEAFF.

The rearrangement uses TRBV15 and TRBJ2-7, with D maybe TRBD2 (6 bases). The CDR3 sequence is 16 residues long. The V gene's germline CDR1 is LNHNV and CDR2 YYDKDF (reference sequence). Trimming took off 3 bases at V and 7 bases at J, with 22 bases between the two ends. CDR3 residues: CATSSPSGGYPREQYV. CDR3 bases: TGTGCCACCAGCAGTCCCTCTGGGGGGTACCCTAGGGAGCAGTACGTC.

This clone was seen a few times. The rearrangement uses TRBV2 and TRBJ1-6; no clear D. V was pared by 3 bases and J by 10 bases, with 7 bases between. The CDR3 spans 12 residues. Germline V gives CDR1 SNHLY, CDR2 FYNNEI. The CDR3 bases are TGTGCCAGCAGTGACCCCCTGTCACCCCTCCACTTT. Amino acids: CASSDPLSPLHF.

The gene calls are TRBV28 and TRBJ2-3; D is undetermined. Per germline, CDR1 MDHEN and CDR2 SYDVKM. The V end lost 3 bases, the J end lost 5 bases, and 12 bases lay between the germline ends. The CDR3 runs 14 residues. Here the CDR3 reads CASSFPPRGDTQYF. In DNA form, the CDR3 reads TGTGCCAGCAGTTTCCCTCCGCGAGGAGATACGCAGTATTTT. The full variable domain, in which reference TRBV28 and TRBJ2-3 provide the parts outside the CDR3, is DVKVTQSSRYLVKRTGEKVFLECVQDMDHENMFWYRQDPGLGLRLIYFSYDVKMKEKGDIPEGYSVSREKKERFSLILESASTNQTSMYLCASSFPPRGDTQYFGPGTRLTVL.

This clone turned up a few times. DNA for the CDR3: TGTGCCAGCAGTCCCGGACTAGCGGGGGCAAGGTTGTACGTC. Encoded protein: CASSPGLAGARLYV. The gene calls are TRBV28 and TRBJ2-7; 13 nucleotides align to TRBD2. Germline values: CDR1 MDHEN, CDR2 SYDVKM. The CDR3 loop spans 14 amino acids. V lost 5 bases to trimming and J lost 12 bases; unmatched junction nucleotides: 10.

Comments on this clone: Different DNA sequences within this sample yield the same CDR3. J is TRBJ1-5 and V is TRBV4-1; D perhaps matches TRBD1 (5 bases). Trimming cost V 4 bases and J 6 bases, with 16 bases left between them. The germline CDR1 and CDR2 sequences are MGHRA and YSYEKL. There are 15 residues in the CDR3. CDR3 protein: CASSLRDSGSQPQHF. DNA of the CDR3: TGCGCCAGCAGCCTCCGGGACTCGGGGTCTCAGCCCCAGCATTTT.

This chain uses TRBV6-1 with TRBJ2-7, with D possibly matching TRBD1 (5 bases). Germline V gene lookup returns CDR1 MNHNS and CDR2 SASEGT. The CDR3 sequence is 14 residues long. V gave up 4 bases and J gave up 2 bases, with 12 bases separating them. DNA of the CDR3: TGTGCCAGCAGTGTAATCAGGGAAGCCTACGAGCAGTACGTC. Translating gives CASSVIREAYEQYV.

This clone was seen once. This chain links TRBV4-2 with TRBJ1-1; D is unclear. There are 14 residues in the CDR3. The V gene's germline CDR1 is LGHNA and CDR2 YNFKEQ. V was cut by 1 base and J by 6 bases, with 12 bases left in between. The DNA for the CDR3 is TGTGCCAGCAGCCAAGGGGTCGGGTCCGCTGAAGCTTTCTTT. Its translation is CASSQGVGSAEAFF.

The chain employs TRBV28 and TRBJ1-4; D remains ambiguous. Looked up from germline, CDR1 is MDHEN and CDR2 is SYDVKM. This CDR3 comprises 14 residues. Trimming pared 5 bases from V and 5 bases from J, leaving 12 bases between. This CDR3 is CASSQWRGNEKLFF. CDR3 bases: TGTGCCAGCAGTCAATGGCGAGGAAATGAAAAACTGTTTTTT.

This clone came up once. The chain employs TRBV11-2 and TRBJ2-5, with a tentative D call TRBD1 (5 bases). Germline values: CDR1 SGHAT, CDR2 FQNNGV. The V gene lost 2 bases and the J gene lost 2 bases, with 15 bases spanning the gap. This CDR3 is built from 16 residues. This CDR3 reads CASSLITGNEQETQYF. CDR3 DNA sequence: TGTGCCAGCAGCTTAATTACAGGAAACGAACAAGAGACCCAGTACTTC.

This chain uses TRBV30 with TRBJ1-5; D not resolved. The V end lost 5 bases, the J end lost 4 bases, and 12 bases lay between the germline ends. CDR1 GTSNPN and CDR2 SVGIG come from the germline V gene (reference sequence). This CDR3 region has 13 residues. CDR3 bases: TGTGCCTGGGCAGCCACGGGGAATCAGCCCCAGCATTTT. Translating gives CAWAATGNQPQHF.

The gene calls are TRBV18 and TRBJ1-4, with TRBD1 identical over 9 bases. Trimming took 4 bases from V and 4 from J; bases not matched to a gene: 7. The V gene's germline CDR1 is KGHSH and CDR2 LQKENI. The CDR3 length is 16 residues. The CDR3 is CASSLSQGAFNEKLFF. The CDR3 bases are TGTGCCAGCTCACTATCACAGGGGGCGTTTAATGAAAAACTGTTTTTT.

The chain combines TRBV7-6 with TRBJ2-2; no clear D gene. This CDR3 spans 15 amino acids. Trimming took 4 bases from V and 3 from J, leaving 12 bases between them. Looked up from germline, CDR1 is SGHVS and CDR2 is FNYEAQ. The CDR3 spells CASSSERSYTGELFF. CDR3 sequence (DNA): TGTGCCAGCAGCTCCGAGAGGTCGTACACCGGGGAGCTGTTTTTT.